This T cell receptor (beta chain) came from a study of blood T cell repertoires in COVID-19. Study as a whole: In each case, the material was cDNA or gDNA derived from T cells, B-cell-depleted T cells, or PBMCs.

The length of the CDR3 is 14 residues. Germline V gene lookup returns CDR1 LGHNA and CDR2 YSLEER. V was pared by 4 bases and J by 4 bases, with 13 bases between. Method: immunoSEQ multiplex PCR; TCRdb's copy keeps in-frame clones and lacks some. The sample yields under 200,000 clones, around nine tenths seen once. The chain recombines TRBV4-3 with TRBJ1-2, with D hard to call. The TCR originated in a man aged 55 to 70 with COVID-19, enrolled during active disease. Sequenced material: peripheral blood. In DNA form, the CDR3 reads TGCGCCAGCAGCCCCGGGATGGGTGGCTATGGCTACACCTTC. Translated: CASSPGMGGYGYTF.